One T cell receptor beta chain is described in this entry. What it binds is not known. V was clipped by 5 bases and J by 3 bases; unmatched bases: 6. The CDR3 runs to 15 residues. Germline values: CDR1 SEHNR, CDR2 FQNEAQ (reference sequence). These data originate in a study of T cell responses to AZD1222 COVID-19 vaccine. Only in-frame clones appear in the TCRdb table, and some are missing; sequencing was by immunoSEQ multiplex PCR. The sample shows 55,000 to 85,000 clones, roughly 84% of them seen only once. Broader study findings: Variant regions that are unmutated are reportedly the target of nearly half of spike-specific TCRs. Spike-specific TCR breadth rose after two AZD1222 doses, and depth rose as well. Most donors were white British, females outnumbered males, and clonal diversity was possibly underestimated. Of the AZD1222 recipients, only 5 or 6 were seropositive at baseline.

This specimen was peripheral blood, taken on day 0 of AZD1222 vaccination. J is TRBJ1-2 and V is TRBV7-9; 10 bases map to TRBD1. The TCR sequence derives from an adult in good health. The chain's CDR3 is CASSQTGGVYYGYTF. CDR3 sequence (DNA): TGTGCCAGCAGCCAGACAGGGGGCGTCTACTATGGCTACACCTTC.